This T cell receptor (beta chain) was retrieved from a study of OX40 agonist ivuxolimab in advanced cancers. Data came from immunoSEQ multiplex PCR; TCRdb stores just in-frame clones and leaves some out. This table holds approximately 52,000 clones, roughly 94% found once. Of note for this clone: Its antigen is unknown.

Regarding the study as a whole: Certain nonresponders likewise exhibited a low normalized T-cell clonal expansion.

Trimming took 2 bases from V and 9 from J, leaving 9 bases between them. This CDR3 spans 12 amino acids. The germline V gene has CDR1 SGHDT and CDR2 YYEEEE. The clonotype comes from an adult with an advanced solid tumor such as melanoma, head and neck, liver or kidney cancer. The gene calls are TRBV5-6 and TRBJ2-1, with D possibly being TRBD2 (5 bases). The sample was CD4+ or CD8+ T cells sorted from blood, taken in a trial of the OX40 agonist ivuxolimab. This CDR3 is CASSFLEGEQFF. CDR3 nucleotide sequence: TGTGCCAGCAGCTTCCTAGAGGGTGAGCAGTTCTTC.